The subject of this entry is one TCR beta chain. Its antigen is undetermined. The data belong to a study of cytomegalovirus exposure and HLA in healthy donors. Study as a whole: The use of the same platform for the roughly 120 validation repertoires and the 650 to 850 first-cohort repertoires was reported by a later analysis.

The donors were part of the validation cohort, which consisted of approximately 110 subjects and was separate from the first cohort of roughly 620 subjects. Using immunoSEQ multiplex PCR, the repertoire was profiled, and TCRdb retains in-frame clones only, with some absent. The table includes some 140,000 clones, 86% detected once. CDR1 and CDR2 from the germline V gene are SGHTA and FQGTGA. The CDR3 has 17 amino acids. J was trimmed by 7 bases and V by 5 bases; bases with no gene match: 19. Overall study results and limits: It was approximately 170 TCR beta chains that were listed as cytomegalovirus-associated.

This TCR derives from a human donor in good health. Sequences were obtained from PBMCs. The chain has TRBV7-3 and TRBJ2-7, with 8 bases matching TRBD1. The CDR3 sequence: CASSRAITGGLLWEQYF. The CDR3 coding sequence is TGTGCCAGCAGCCGGGCCATAACAGGGGGGCTATTGTGGGAGCAGTACTTC.